What follows is one TCR beta chain and its context. Its binding antigen is unknown. No base qualities exist here, and no much larger clone lies one base off it. The germline V gene supplies CDR1 SQVTM and CDR2 ANQGSEA. Ends trimmed: V by 5 bases, J by 3 bases; bases unmatched to a gene: 5. Spanning cysteine to phenylalanine, the CDR3 consists of 13 amino acids. Here the CDR3 DNA is all that survives: 39 bases in frame from base 1. The data stem from a study of beta chain features in type 1 diabetes (dated by TCRdb to about 2018). Regarding the complete study: Mean age, gender distribution, total cell number and subset yield were not different between patients and healthy donors. A total of roughly 100 million sorted cells were examined across all samples, and the number of cells per subset was strongly correlated with RNA yield. In the study, TCRB repertoires of sorted circulating CD4+ T cell subsets from recently diagnosed type 1 diabetes patients were compared with those of matched healthy donors. Regulatory and stem cell-like memory subsets were obtained from only 8 patients and roughly eight healthy donors, while naive and central memory subsets were obtained from all 28 donors.

Summary of the overall study and its limitations: At VDJ recombination sites, patients with type 1 diabetes made fewer insertions and deleted more nucleotides, a pattern implying thymic rearrangement abnormalities. Naive, central memory and regulatory TCRB repertoires appeared to be more similar among patients than among healthy donors. Only small numbers of individuals were included in the HLA sub-analyses, which left unresolved whether HLA type had any influence on TCRB rearrangement. Sequencing cDNA rather than genomic DNA could over-represent highly expressing activated cells, although activation and CD3 levels did not differ between groups. A moderate but significant shortening of TCRB CDR3 length was observed in type 1 diabetes patients in all four CD4+ subsets. PCR might favor shorter templates, but patient and control samples were amplified and corrected together, so any skew would affect both groups equally.

Each donor gave one peripheral blood draw, approximately 100 mL on average, collected into heparinised tubes. Naive, central memory, regulatory and stem cell-like memory CD4+ T cells were sorted on a BD FACSAria II using a panel including CD45RO, CCR7, CD25, CD127, CD95 and CD27. Every sorted population had a purity above 95%. PBMCs were separated immediately by Lymphoprep density gradient centrifugation and were stained directly, without being cultured. So that batch effects would be minimized, each experiment stained and sorted samples in pairs, pairing one healthy donor with one patient. The entire amount of isolated RNA was reverse transcribed using the High Capacity cDNA Reverse Transcription Kit, so the sequenced TCRB transcripts were expressed ones. Naive, central memory and regulatory T cell samples underwent deep immunoSEQ sequencing, averaging about 3.3 million total reads per sample. After sorted cells were lysed in RLT buffer, RNA was extracted with DNase-treated RNeasy Micro or Mini kits, with the choice depending on cell number. Each cell subset was processed separately to prevent cross-contamination, with patient and healthy donor samples processed together. TCRB sequences were amplified from cDNA with the immunoSEQ multiplex PCR, producing 87-bp fragments spanning the CDR3 region. Sequencing of the amplicons was performed on the Illumina HiSeq platform. The paper's data handling went like this. Synthetic template baselines were used to correct PCR bias computationally, reads within Hamming distance 2 were collapsed, and singletons that could not be merged were discarded. Reads were aligned against IMGT to assign V, D and J genes, CDR3 length and insertions or deletions at six rearrangement sites. Within each subset, clonotype counts were normalized to the number of sorted cells before true diversity and Gini coefficients were calculated with the tcR R package. The overlap coefficient, calculated on TCRB nucleotide sequences, was used to quantify repertoire sharing. Out-of-frame TCRB sequences from naive cells were analyzed as a proxy for the pre-selection repertoire. Not all clones reach the TCRdb copy of this immuneACCESS table, which keeps in-frame sequences only. Checked studies attribute under half of the gap to unresolved V genes and leave the rest unexplained. V and J calls and clone size are as listed in that table; D and trimming were resolved from the DNA. This sample is represented by 220,000 or so clones; 68% of them were singletons. Together, the top ten hold almost 0.055% of the sample.

The source of this sequence is a young man in good health. Sequenced input: naive CD4+ T cells from blood. The sample's cell subset or site label, in plain terms: true naive CD4+ T cells. Here the chain combines TRBV29-1 and TRBJ2-7, with 9 junctional bases fitting TRBD2. The DNA sequence is as follows: TGCAGCGTTTTAGCGGGAGCCGACTACGAGCAGTACTTC. This yields the protein CSVLAGADYEQYF.